Reported below is one T cell receptor (beta chain). The antigen is not known. These data come from a study of cytomegalovirus exposure and HLA in healthy donors. Points from the study as a whole: Most TCRs appeared rarely, but some public TCRs recurred in many donors. Altogether, 150 to 200 TCR beta chains were recorded as cytomegalovirus-associated.

CDR1 and CDR2 from the germline V gene are ENHRY and SYGVKD. Trimming cost V 8 bases and J 0 bases; bases outside gene matches: 8. This CDR3 has 15 amino acids. 13 Jbeta primers and 60 Vbeta primers were used for the PCR. Only in-frame clones appear in the TCRdb table, and some are missing; sequencing was by immunoSEQ multiplex PCR. The repertoire holds under 250,000 clones, roughly 80% seen once, with less than 3.5% in the top ten. What was sequenced was PBMCs. This sequence was found in a woman younger than 45 in good health and CMV-seronegative. The chain employs TRBV10-3 and TRBJ1-1; 8 bases align to TRBD1. CDR3 nucleotides: TGTGCCATCGGACCAGGGGGCAGCCTGAACACTGAAGCTTTCTTT. Protein product: CAIGPGGSLNTEAFF.